The T cell receptor (beta chain) under discussion was sequenced for a study of T cells in Graves' hyperthyroidism and ophthalmopathy. The study, taken as a whole, reports: Ophthalmopathy was predicted by the model a median of approximately 6.6 months ahead of onset.

This clonotype was detected many times. Its antigen is not identified. The CDR3 is 15 amino acids. Germline V CDR1 and CDR2: DFQATT, SNEGSKA (reference sequence). The V gene end was trimmed by 0 bases and the J gene end by 5 bases; junction bases not matched to a gene: 7. RNA transcripts were the template for amplifying TCR beta CDR3 regions. First-round RT-PCR targeting the TCR CDR3 was performed with the HTBI primer set. TCRdb reprocessed the multiplex PCR reads via MiXCR and lists one record per CDR3 protein. The sample shows a few hundred thousand distinct CDR3 sequences, 15% to 18% of them seen only once.

This clonotype was obtained from a young woman with Graves' hyperthyroidism. The V gene is TRBV20-1, the J gene TRBJ2-7, with 10 bases identical to TRBD2. Material: blood. The CDR3 is CSARDLLAGAHEQYF. The CDR3 DNA follows: TGCAGTGCTAGAGATCTGCTAGCGGGAGCCCACGAGCAGTACTTC.